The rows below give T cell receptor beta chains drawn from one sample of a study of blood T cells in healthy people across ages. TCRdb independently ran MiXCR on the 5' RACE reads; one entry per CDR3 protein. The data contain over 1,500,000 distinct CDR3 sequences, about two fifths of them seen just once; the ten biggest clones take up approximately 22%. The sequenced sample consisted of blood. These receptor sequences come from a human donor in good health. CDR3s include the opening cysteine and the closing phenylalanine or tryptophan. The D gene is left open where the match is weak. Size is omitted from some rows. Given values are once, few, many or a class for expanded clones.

cdr3_nt: TGCAGTGCTGGTATTCGGACAGACACTGAAGCTTTCTTT
cdr3_aa: CSAGIRTDTEAFF
j_call: TRBJ1-1
v_call: TRBV20-1
d_call: .
clone_size: .
cdr3_length: 13

cdr3_nt: TGTGCCAGCAGCCCCGATTCCGGGGCCCCTGGGGCCAACGTCCTGACTTTC
cdr3_aa: CASSPDSGAPGANVLTF
j_call: TRBJ2-6
v_call: TRBV7-6
d_call: .
clone_size: few
cdr3_length: 17

cdr3_nt: TGTGCCAGCACTGCGGGGGAAGGATCCTCCTACGAGCAGTACTTC
cdr3_aa: CASTAGEGSSYEQYF
j_call: TRBJ2-7
v_call: TRBV2
d_call: TRBD2
clone_size: .
cdr3_length: 15

cdr3_nt: TGTGCCAGCAGACTAGCGGGGGTAAATGAGCAGTTCTTC
cdr3_aa: CASRLAGVNEQFF
j_call: TRBJ2-1
v_call: TRBV7-3
d_call: TRBD2
clone_size: many
cdr3_length: 13

cdr3_nt: TGCAGTGCTAGTAGGCTAGTCAACTACGAGCAGTACTTC
cdr3_aa: CSASRLVNYEQYF
j_call: TRBJ2-7
v_call: TRBV20-1
d_call: .
clone_size: .
cdr3_length: 13

cdr3_nt: TGTGCCAGCAGCTTAGCGGCCTTAGGCAGCAATCAGCCCCAGCATTTT
cdr3_aa: CASSLAALGSNQPQHF
j_call: TRBJ1-5
v_call: TRBV7-9
d_call: .
clone_size: .
cdr3_length: 16

cdr3_nt: TGTGCCATCAGGGGCAGTATGGGGGACCAAGAGACCCAGTACTTC
cdr3_aa: CAIRGSMGDQETQYF
j_call: TRBJ2-5
v_call: TRBV10-3
d_call: .
clone_size: .
cdr3_length: 15

cdr3_nt: TGTGCCACCAGCAGAGATGGGGGACTGTTCTTC
cdr3_aa: CATSRDGGLFF
j_call: TRBJ2-1
v_call: TRBV15
d_call: .
clone_size: .
cdr3_length: 11

cdr3_nt: TGTGCCAGCAGCTCCTCCCTAGCAGCAGTCTACAATGAGCAGTTCTTC
cdr3_aa: CASSSSLAAVYNEQFF
j_call: TRBJ2-1
v_call: TRBV7-9
d_call: .
clone_size: .
cdr3_length: 16

cdr3_nt: TGTGCCAGCAGTTTAGGGGGACAGGGGAGCAATCAGCCCCAGCATTTT
cdr3_aa: CASSLGGQGSNQPQHF
j_call: TRBJ1-5
v_call: TRBV5-1
d_call: TRBD1
clone_size: .
cdr3_length: 16

cdr3_nt: TGCGCCAGCATCCTTTCAATATACGAGCAGTACTTC
cdr3_aa: CASILSIYEQYF
j_call: TRBJ2-7
v_call: TRBV5-1
d_call: .
clone_size: .
cdr3_length: 12

cdr3_nt: TGCGCCAGCAGCTTCCAGGAGTCCTACAATGAGCAGTTCTTC
cdr3_aa: CASSFQESYNEQFF
j_call: TRBJ2-1
v_call: TRBV5-1
d_call: .
clone_size: .
cdr3_length: 14

cdr3_nt: TGTGCCAGCAGCTTATACGGGGGGGGACGAGAGACCCAGTACTTC
cdr3_aa: CASSLYGGGRETQYF
j_call: TRBJ2-5
v_call: TRBV7-3
d_call: TRBD2
clone_size: .
cdr3_length: 15

cdr3_nt: TGTGCCAGCAGTGGGGCAGGGGGGACACCCCTCCACTTT
cdr3_aa: CASSGAGGTPLHF
j_call: TRBJ1-6
v_call: TRBV2
d_call: TRBD1
clone_size: .
cdr3_length: 13

cdr3_nt: TGCAGCGCTATGCCGACAGCCTACGAGCAGTTCTTC
cdr3_aa: CSAMPTAYEQFF
j_call: TRBJ2-1
v_call: TRBV29-1
d_call: .
clone_size: .
cdr3_length: 12

cdr3_nt: TGTGCCAGCAGCTTCAGGGTTCTATACAATGAGCAGTTCTTC
cdr3_aa: CASSFRVLYNEQFF
j_call: TRBJ2-1
v_call: TRBV7-2
d_call: .
clone_size: few
cdr3_length: 14

cdr3_nt: TGTGCCAGCTCCTCTTCGGGATACGGTTTTGGCTACACCTTC
cdr3_aa: CASSSSGYGFGYTF
j_call: TRBJ1-2
v_call: TRBV12-3/TRBV12-4
d_call: .
clone_size: few
cdr3_length: 14

cdr3_nt: TGCGCCAGCAGCCAAGATAGAAGAGCAGCCAAAAACATTCAGTACTTC
cdr3_aa: CASSQDRRAAKNIQYF
j_call: TRBJ2-4
v_call: TRBV4-1
d_call: .
clone_size: many
cdr3_length: 16

cdr3_nt: TGTGCCAGCAGCCAGACAGGGGCGGAGGGCTACACCTTC
cdr3_aa: CASSQTGAEGYTF
j_call: TRBJ1-2
v_call: TRBV28
d_call: TRBD1
clone_size: .
cdr3_length: 13

cdr3_nt: TGTGCCAGCAGCTTATTAACGGGGAGAGTCTTGGGGGAGCAGTTCTTC
cdr3_aa: CASSLLTGRVLGEQFF
j_call: TRBJ2-1
v_call: TRBV11-2
d_call: .
clone_size: .
cdr3_length: 16

cdr3_nt: TGTGCCAGCAGCTTATTAGAGCGGGGGGGCGAGTACGGGGAGCTGTTTTTT
cdr3_aa: CASSLLERGGEYGELFF
j_call: TRBJ2-2
v_call: TRBV11-2
d_call: TRBD2
clone_size: .
cdr3_length: 17

cdr3_nt: TGTGCCAGCAGTGAATATTACCCAACGGAGGGGGCGGCCAATGAGCAGTTCTTC
cdr3_aa: CASSEYYPTEGAANEQFF
j_call: TRBJ2-1
v_call: TRBV25-1
d_call: .
clone_size: .
cdr3_length: 18

cdr3_nt: TGCGCCAGCAGCCAAGATGGACAGGGAGGTCAGCCCCAGCATTTT
cdr3_aa: CASSQDGQGGQPQHF
j_call: TRBJ1-5
v_call: TRBV4-3
d_call: TRBD1
clone_size: many
cdr3_length: 15

cdr3_nt: TGTGCCTGCAGCTTAGGCCCGGGACAGGAAGGTTGGACTGAAGCTTTCTTT
cdr3_aa: CACSLGPGQEGWTEAFF
j_call: TRBJ1-1
v_call: TRBV11-3
d_call: TRBD1
clone_size: .
cdr3_length: 17

cdr3_nt: TGCGCCAGCAGCCAAGATAGCGGGGCGAGGAACGAGCGGTACTTC
cdr3_aa: CASSQDSGARNERYF
j_call: TRBJ2-7
v_call: TRBV4-3
d_call: TRBD2
clone_size: .
cdr3_length: 15

cdr3_nt: TGTGCCAGCAGCGTAAGTCTTGCGGGGTCGCGTTACTTGAGCACAGATACGCAGTATTTT
cdr3_aa: CASSVSLAGSRYLSTDTQYF
j_call: TRBJ2-3
v_call: TRBV9
d_call: .
clone_size: .
cdr3_length: 20

cdr3_nt: TGTGCCAGCAGTCCCCCGTCGTTCACTGAAGCTTTCTTT
cdr3_aa: CASSPPSFTEAFF
j_call: TRBJ1-1
v_call: TRBV25-1
d_call: .
clone_size: once
cdr3_length: 13

cdr3_nt: TGTGCCAGCAGCCAAGATCTGGGACAACAAGAGACCCAGTACTTC
cdr3_aa: CASSQDLGQQETQYF
j_call: TRBJ2-5
v_call: TRBV4-2
d_call: .
clone_size: few
cdr3_length: 15

cdr3_nt: TGTGCCAGCAGTTCGGGCCGCGGCAATGAGCAGTTCTTC
cdr3_aa: CASSSGRGNEQFF
j_call: TRBJ2-1
v_call: TRBV12-3/TRBV12-4
d_call: .
clone_size: many
cdr3_length: 13

cdr3_nt: TGTGCCAGCAACATCGGGGGGCTCTCCTACGAGCAGTACTTC
cdr3_aa: CASNIGGLSYEQYF
j_call: TRBJ2-7
v_call: TRBV28
d_call: .
clone_size: few
cdr3_length: 14